The 26 T cell receptor beta chains below come from one sample, sequenced in a study of T cell changes during pregnancy in multiple sclerosis. The data were produced by immunoSEQ multiplex PCR, yet TCRdb's version contains in-frame clones alone and is incomplete. The sample comprises approximately 37,000 clones, 88% of which are singletons, and approximately 4% rests with the top ten. Source: CD8+ T cells from peripheral blood mononuclear cells, taken in the first trimester of pregnancy. These TCRs come from a female donor with multiple sclerosis, enrolled in a pregnancy study.

This clone was found once. The V and J genes are TRBV6-5 and TRBJ1-2, with D possibly TRBD1 on 6 matching bases. The germline V gene encodes CDR1 MNHEY and CDR2 SVGAGI. Trimming left V 2 bases short and J 3 bases short, with 10 bases between. CDR3 size: 14 residues. The CDR3 bases are TGTGCCAGCAGTTACGGGGGCGCTGACTATGGCTACACCTTC. Translated: CASSYGGADYGYTF.

V gene TRBV4-3 combines with J gene TRBJ1-2; 9 bases align to TRBD1. V lost 6 bases, J lost 2 bases, and 7 bases stayed unmatched. The germline V gene encodes CDR1 LGHNA and CDR2 YSLEER. The CDR3 has 15 residues. The CDR3 sequence is CASRAAGTGNYGYTF. Here the CDR3 DNA reads TGCGCCAGCAGGGCTGCCGGGACAGGGAACTATGGCTACACCTTC.

The V gene is TRBV9, the J gene TRBJ1-1, with TRBD1 matching 8 bases. Per the germline V gene, CDR1 is SGDLS and CDR2 is YYNGEE. Losses at the gene ends were 4 bases for V and 0 bases for J; bases not matched to a gene: 14. The CDR3 totals 18 residues. CDR3 coding DNA: TGTGCCAGCAGCACCCAACCAGGGGGCAACGAATTGAACACTGAAGCTTTCTTT. Translation: CASSTQPGGNELNTEAFF.

DNA for the CDR3: TGTGCCAGCAGCGAGGAGGGGTCCCCCAACACTGAAGCTTTCTTT. Protein product: CASSEEGSPNTEAFF. This chain links TRBV9 with TRBJ1-1; perhaps TRBD1 as D (5 bases). Germline values: CDR1 SGDLS, CDR2 YYNGEE. This CDR3 is built from 15 residues. Trimming removed 3 bases at V and 2 bases at J, with 14 bases between.

The V gene is TRBV5-6, the J gene TRBJ1-2; perhaps TRBD1 as D (5 bases). The CDR3 has 15 amino acids. Between the trimmed V and J ends, which lost 1 base and 8 bases, there was a span of 18 bases. Germline V lookup: CDR1 SGHDT, CDR2 YYEEEE. This chain's CDR3 is CASSLTSTPRGGYTF. In nucleotides, the CDR3 is TGTGCCAGCAGCTTGACCTCGACACCTAGGGGAGGCTACACCTTC.

The rearrangement links TRBV6-6 to TRBJ2-7; 8 bases are shared with TRBD2. The CDR3 sequence is 12 residues long. Trimming cost V 8 bases and J 4 bases; bases outside gene matches: 4. CDR1 and CDR2 from the germline V gene are MNHNY and SVGAGI (reference sequence). The CDR3 here is CASCSGGYEQYF. CDR3 DNA sequence: TGTGCCAGCTGCAGCGGGGGATACGAGCAGTACTTC.

The J gene is TRBJ2-3, the V gene TRBV7-6; 12 bases are shared with TRBD2. The CDR3 contains 18 residues. The germline CDR1 and CDR2 sequences are SGHVS and FNYEAQ. J lost 2 bases, V lost 5 bases, and 11 bases had no gene match. The DNA for the CDR3 is TGTGCCAGCAGCCCGGAGGTAGGACTAGCGGGGAACACAGATACGCAGTATTTT. This sequence encodes CASSPEVGLAGNTDTQYF.

This clone appeared a single time. J is TRBJ1-2 and V is TRBV6-5; 9 positions agree with TRBD1. V lost 0 bases, J lost 5 bases, and 4 bases stayed unmatched. CDR1 is MNHEY, CDR2 SVGAGI, per germline. The CDR3 totals 15 residues. CDR3 protein: CASSYSGTGHYGYTF. Written as DNA, the CDR3 is TGTGCCAGCAGTTACTCCGGGACAGGGCATTATGGCTACACCTTC.

The gene calls are TRBV11-1 and TRBJ2-1; 9 positions match TRBD1. The germline V gene has CDR1 SGHAT and CDR2 FQDESV (reference sequence). J lost 8 bases, V lost 3 bases, and 8 bases had no gene match. This CDR3 is built from 15 residues. The CDR3: CASSFPGQGIHEQFF. The CDR3 DNA reads TGTGCCAGCAGCTTCCCCGGACAGGGGATTCATGAGCAGTTCTTC. The variable domain in full, with the rest retrieved from reference TRBV11-1 and TRBJ2-1, is EAEVAQSPRYKITEKSQAVAFWCDPISGHATLYWYRQILGQGPELLVQFQDESVVDDSQLPKDRFSAERLKGVDSTLKIQPAELGDSAMYLCASSFPGQGIHEQFFGPGTRLTVL.

The chain uses TRBV7-9 and TRBJ1-2; D unresolved. Trimming stripped 5 bases from V and 6 bases from J, with 10 bases between. CDR1 and CDR2 from the germline V gene are SEHNR and FQNEAQ (reference sequence). The CDR3 sequence is 12 residues long. In DNA form, the CDR3 reads TGTGCCAGCAGCCTCTGGACTGATGGCTACACCTTC. It codes for CASSLWTDGYTF. The full variable domain, with the rest looked up from reference TRBV7-9 and TRBJ1-2, is DTGVSQNPRHKITKRGQNVTFRCDPISEHNRLYWYRQTLGQGPEFLTYFQNEAQLEKSRLLSDRFSAERPKGSFSTLEIQRTEQGDSAMYLCASSLWTDGYTFGSGTRLTVV.

This chain connects TRBV28 to TRBJ2-5, with 14 bases identical to TRBD2. CDR3 length: 19 residues. The germline V gene has CDR1 MDHEN and CDR2 SYDVKM. The V gene end was trimmed by 1 base and the J gene end by 2 bases; junction bases not matched to a gene: 9. The CDR3: CASSLFPGLAGAEQETQYF. CDR3 sequence (DNA): TGTGCCAGCAGTTTATTCCCGGGACTAGCGGGGGCCGAGCAAGAGACCCAGTACTTC.

This chain connects TRBV4-1 to TRBJ2-5, with D possibly matching TRBD2 (6 bases). The CDR3 runs to 16 residues. CDR1 MGHRA and CDR2 YSYEKL come from the germline V gene. V was shortened by 3 bases and J by 3 bases, with 17 bases between the two germline ends. Here the CDR3 DNA reads TGCGCCAGCAGCCAGCCCCCCGGAGGGCTCGAAGAGACCCAGTACTTC. It specifies CASSQPPGGLEETQYF.

This chain connects TRBV4-1 to TRBJ1-4; 10 bases are shared with TRBD1. The CDR3 extends over 15 amino acids. Per germline, CDR1 MGHRA and CDR2 YSYEKL. Trimming cost V 1 base and J 6 bases; bases outside gene matches: 2. This chain's CDR3 is CASSQGGTGDEKLFF. CDR3 DNA: TGCGCCAGCAGCCAAGGTGGGACAGGGGATGAAAAACTGTTTTTT.

The V gene is TRBV13, the J gene TRBJ1-2; D is unclear. The CDR3 has 14 residues. V was shortened by 1 base and J by 7 bases, with 13 bases between the two germline ends. Germline V gene sequence: CDR1 PRHDT, CDR2 FYEKMQ (reference sequence). Here the CDR3 reads CASSLVSIGVGYTF. In DNA form, the CDR3 reads TGTGCCAGCAGCTTAGTATCGATCGGGGTTGGCTACACCTTC.

For this clone: One end of the junction does not line up with germline, which may come from a read error. The chain has TRBV6-6 and TRBJ2-7; a weak D match, TRBD1 (7 bases). Germline loops: CDR1 MNHNY, CDR2 SVGAGI (reference sequence). The CDR3 contains 13 residues. The CDR3 protein is CASRREQGHERYF. CDR3 DNA sequence: TGTGCCAGCAGGCGGGAACAGGGGCACGAGCGGTACTTC.

The chain combines TRBV9 with TRBJ2-7; D may be TRBD1 (5 bases). The V and J ends lost 3 bases and 7 bases respectively, with 14 bases between them. This CDR3 is 13 amino acids long. Germline lookup yields CDR1 SGDLS and CDR2 YYNGEE. CDR3 sequence: CASSGGRASEQYF. CDR3 sequence (DNA): TGTGCCAGCAGCGGGGGCCGGGCCTCGGAGCAGTACTTC.

The J gene is TRBJ1-2, the V gene TRBV6-4; tentative D call: TRBD1 (6 bases). CDR3 size: 16 residues. The germline V gene encodes CDR1 MRHNA and CDR2 SNTAGT. V shed 5 bases and J shed 0 bases, with 16 bases lying between them. The CDR3 coding sequence is TGTGCCAGCAGTTCGGGACACCCGTTAGCTAACTATGGCTACACCTTC. The encoded protein is CASSSGHPLANYGYTF.

The chain recombines TRBV5-4 with TRBJ1-4; the match to TRBD1 covers 7 bases. The junction had 7 bases not matched to a gene; V was cut back by 4 bases and J by 7 bases. The CDR3 is made up of 14 amino acids. Germline CDR1 SGHNT, CDR2 YYREEE (reference sequence). CDR3 coding DNA: TGTGCCAGCAGCCCAGGGGGGACAGCTGAAAAACTGTTTTTT. This translates into CASSPGGTAEKLFF.

The gene calls are TRBV6-5 and TRBJ2-5, with TRBD2 as a possible D gene (5 bases). V was shortened by 2 bases and J by 1 base, with 8 bases between the two germline ends. Germline CDR1 MNHEY, CDR2 SVGAGI. The CDR3 has 14 residues. The CDR3 region is CASSYGAAQETQYF. The CDR3 DNA follows: TGTGCCAGCAGTTACGGAGCGGCCCAAGAGACCCAGTACTTC.

The chain employs TRBV9 and TRBJ2-7, with 12 bases lining up with TRBD2. The CDR3 is 16 residues long. J was trimmed by 5 bases and V by 4 bases; bases with no gene match: 10. Germline CDR1 SGDLS, CDR2 YYNGEE. The CDR3 reads CASSPLVTSGGHEQYF. The CDR3 DNA is TGTGCCAGCAGCCCCCTTGTGACTAGCGGGGGCCACGAGCAGTACTTC. The entire variable domain, with the rest obtained from reference TRBV9 and TRBJ2-7, is as follows: DSGVTQTPKHLITATGQRVTLRCSPRSGDLSVYWYQQSLDQGLQFLIQYYNGEERAKGNILERFSAQQFPDLHSELNLSSLELGDSALYFCASSPLVTSGGHEQYFGPGTRLTVT.

The rearrangement links TRBV11-2 to TRBJ2-7, with 10 positions matching TRBD1. Unmatched junction bases numbered 4, after V lost 1 base and J lost 4 bases. CDR3 length equals 15 residues. CDR1 is SGHAT, CDR2 FQNNGV, per germline. In DNA form, the CDR3 reads TGTGCCAGCAGCTTAGGGGACAGGGGTATTTACGAGCAGTACTTC. It encodes CASSLGDRGIYEQYF.

This clone was observed once. The sample carries other DNA sequences with the same CDR3. This rearrangement joins TRBV9 to TRBJ1-2; D call uncertain. The CDR3 covers 13 residues. CDR1 SGDLS and CDR2 YYNGEE come from the germline V gene. Trimming took off 0 bases at V and 3 bases at J, with 6 bases between the two ends. CDR3 DNA sequence: TGTGCCAGCAGCGTAGGTAATGACTATGGCTACACCTTC. Amino acid sequence: CASSVGNDYGYTF.

The chain combines TRBV4-3 with TRBJ1-1, with D unresolved. The V gene's germline CDR1 is LGHNA and CDR2 YSLEER. V lost 0 bases and J lost 6, with 8 bases in between. This CDR3 is 13 amino acids long. This CDR3 reads CASSQDTRAEAFF. CDR3 in DNA: TGCGCCAGCAGCCAAGACACCCGGGCTGAAGCTTTCTTT.

The genes are TRBV4-2 and TRBJ2-3; 7 nucleotides line up with TRBD2. The CDR3 covers 16 residues. Germline trimming cut 6 bases from V and 1 base from J; bases unmatched to any gene: 10. Germline CDR1 is LGHNA and CDR2 is YNFKEQ. The DNA of the CDR3 is TGTGCCAGCAGTCCCACGGTTGCGGGGGGCACAGATACGCAGTATTTT. This encodes CASSPTVAGGTDTQYF.

In its sample, this clone was seen a few times. The J gene is TRBJ1-1, the V gene TRBV15; TRBD1 matches 10 bases. The V gene's germline CDR1 is LNHNV and CDR2 YYDKDF (reference sequence). The CDR3 consists of 15 residues. Trimming took 6 bases from V and 4 from J; bases not matched to a gene: 8. CDR3 in amino acids: CATRMIRTGGTEAFF. The DNA of the CDR3 is TGTGCCACCAGAATGATTAGGACAGGGGGCACTGAAGCTTTCTTT.

This clone was recorded once. The chain joins TRBV15 to TRBJ1-2, with 8 nucleotides matching TRBD1. Germline-derived CDR1 and CDR2 are LNHNV and YYDKDF (reference sequence). The CDR3 runs 14 residues. With V trimmed by 8 bases and J by 4 bases, 9 bases remained unmatched. CDR3 coding DNA: TGTGCCACCCTAGACAGGGGTGGTGGCTATGGCTACACCTTC. Translating it yields CATLDRGGGYGYTF.